These T cell receptor beta chains were read from a single sample in a study of T cell repertoires in cytomegalovirus infection. TCRdb used MiXCR to reprocess the reads, holding one entry per CDR3 protein. This table holds some 220,000 distinct CDR3 sequences, 6.5% found once. Sequenced: PBMCs. The origin of the receptors is a human donor in good health (CMV status not recorded). Some clones in this sample may be carry-over from other donors' samples. CDR3s include the opening cysteine and the closing phenylalanine or tryptophan. The D gene is left open where the match is weak. Some rows have no size entry. The others give once, few or many, or a class for an expanded clone.

d_call: .; j_call: TRBJ1-2; cdr3_length: 14; clone_size: many; v_call: TRBV2; cdr3_aa: CASSESGTNYGYTF; cdr3_nt: TGTGCCAGCAGTGAATCCGGGACTAACTATGGCTACACCTTC
d_call: TRBD1; j_call: TRBJ1-2; cdr3_length: 13; clone_size: many; v_call: TRBV7-2; cdr3_aa: CASSLGQGKVYTF; cdr3_nt: TGTGCCAGCAGCTTGGGACAGGGGAAAGTCTACACCTTC
d_call: .; j_call: TRBJ1-1; cdr3_length: 11; clone_size: many; v_call: TRBV20-1; cdr3_aa: CSAGKGTEAFF; cdr3_nt: TGCAGTGCCGGAAAGGGCACTGAAGCTTTCTTT
d_call: .; j_call: TRBJ1-2; cdr3_length: 15; clone_size: many; v_call: TRBV5-1; cdr3_aa: CASSIDPAPFYGYTF; cdr3_nt: TGCGCCAGCAGCATAGACCCTGCCCCATTCTATGGCTACACCTTC
d_call: .; j_call: TRBJ2-2; cdr3_length: 15; clone_size: many; v_call: TRBV7-2; cdr3_aa: CASTLLVPETGELFF; cdr3_nt: TGTGCCAGCACTTTATTAGTGCCGGAGACCGGGGAGCTGTTTTTT
d_call: TRBD1; j_call: TRBJ1-1; cdr3_length: 17; clone_size: few; v_call: TRBV10-3; cdr3_aa: CAISDYQGASWNTEAFF; cdr3_nt: TGTGCCATCAGCGACTATCAGGGGGCCTCTTGGAACACTGAAGCTTTCTTT
d_call: TRBD1; j_call: TRBJ2-6; cdr3_length: 16; clone_size: few; v_call: TRBV6-4; cdr3_aa: CASIRQGFSGANVLTF; cdr3_nt: TGTGCCAGCATTCGACAGGGTTTCTCTGGGGCCAACGTCCTGACTTTC
d_call: .; j_call: TRBJ1-1; cdr3_length: 10; clone_size: many; v_call: TRBV29-1; cdr3_aa: CSVEGDVAFF; cdr3_nt: TGCAGCGTGGAGGGGGATGTAGCTTTCTTT
d_call: TRBD1; j_call: TRBJ2-7; cdr3_length: 16; clone_size: many; v_call: TRBV10-3; cdr3_aa: CAISESIMQGADEQYF; cdr3_nt: TGTGCCATCAGTGAGTCGATCATGCAGGGGGCGGACGAGCAGTACTTC
d_call: TRBD1; j_call: TRBJ1-3; cdr3_length: 18; clone_size: .; v_call: TRBV6-5; cdr3_aa: CASSRFRDRPLSGNTIYF; cdr3_nt: TGTGCCAGCAGTAGATTCCGGGACAGACCCCTCTCTGGAAACACCATATATTTT
d_call: TRBD1; j_call: TRBJ1-5; cdr3_length: 14; clone_size: many; v_call: TRBV5-5; cdr3_aa: CASSKDRGNQPQHF; cdr3_nt: TGTGCCAGCAGCAAGGACAGGGGGAATCAGCCCCAGCATTTT
d_call: .; j_call: TRBJ1-5; cdr3_length: 14; clone_size: few; v_call: TRBV2; cdr3_aa: CASSDRGGFGPQHF; cdr3_nt: TGTGCCAGCAGTGATCGGGGGGGCTTTGGGCCCCAGCATTTT
d_call: TRBD1; j_call: TRBJ2-7; cdr3_length: 13; clone_size: many; v_call: TRBV29-1; cdr3_aa: CSVSGQVNYEQYF; cdr3_nt: TGCAGCGTTTCGGGACAGGTCAACTACGAGCAGTACTTC
d_call: TRBD1; j_call: TRBJ2-7; cdr3_length: 15; clone_size: few; v_call: TRBV29-1; cdr3_aa: CSVVGQGTSPYEQYF; cdr3_nt: TGCAGCGTGGTGGGACAGGGGACTTCTCCCTACGAGCAGTACTTC
d_call: .; j_call: TRBJ1-1; cdr3_length: 16; clone_size: many; v_call: TRBV7-2; cdr3_aa: CASSLSWGLSLTEAFF; cdr3_nt: TGTGCCAGCAGCTTATCGTGGGGACTTTCACTCACTGAAGCTTTCTTT
d_call: TRBD1; j_call: TRBJ1-5; cdr3_length: 16; clone_size: many; v_call: TRBV7-2; cdr3_aa: CASSQISGGGNQPQHF; cdr3_nt: TGTGCCAGCAGCCAAATTTCAGGGGGAGGCAATCAGCCCCAGCATTTT
d_call: .; j_call: TRBJ1-1; cdr3_length: 11; clone_size: many; v_call: TRBV20-1; cdr3_aa: CSARGAGEAFF; cdr3_nt: TGCAGTGCTAGGGGGGCGGGGGAAGCTTTCTTT
d_call: .; j_call: TRBJ2-5; cdr3_length: 15; clone_size: many; v_call: TRBV11-1; cdr3_aa: CASSFQPGGEETQYF; cdr3_nt: TGTGCCAGCAGCTTTCAGCCGGGGGGCGAAGAGACCCAGTACTTC
d_call: .; j_call: TRBJ2-3; cdr3_length: 17; clone_size: .; v_call: TRBV4-3; cdr3_aa: CTSSQVLPPSSTDTQYF; cdr3_nt: TGCACCAGCAGCCAAGTCCTTCCGCCCTCTAGCACAGATACGCAGTATTTT
d_call: .; j_call: TRBJ2-4; cdr3_length: 15; clone_size: .; v_call: TRBV24-1; cdr3_aa: CATSDQQIAKNIQYF; cdr3_nt: TGTGCCACCAGTGACCAACAGATAGCCAAAAACATTCAGTACTTC
d_call: .; j_call: TRBJ1-6; cdr3_length: 15; clone_size: many; v_call: TRBV7-2; cdr3_aa: CASSFIAGDNSPLHF; cdr3_nt: TGTGCCAGCAGCTTTATCGCGGGCGATAATTCACCCCTCCACTTT
d_call: TRBD2; j_call: TRBJ2-5; cdr3_length: 15; clone_size: many; v_call: TRBV7-2; cdr3_aa: CASRTSGGPRETQYF; cdr3_nt: TGTGCCAGCAGAACTAGCGGGGGGCCAAGGGAGACCCAGTACTTC
d_call: .; j_call: TRBJ1-1; cdr3_length: 15; clone_size: many; v_call: TRBV19; cdr3_aa: CASSWAVPPGTEAFF; cdr3_nt: TGTGCCAGTAGTTGGGCAGTCCCCCCCGGCACTGAAGCTTTCTTT
d_call: TRBD1; j_call: TRBJ2-7; cdr3_length: 15; clone_size: .; v_call: TRBV6-2/TRBV6-3; cdr3_aa: CASSWTGSSSYEQYF; cdr3_nt: TGTGCCAGCAGTTGGACAGGCTCAAGCTCCTACGAGCAGTACTTC
d_call: TRBD1; j_call: TRBJ2-5; cdr3_length: 13; clone_size: many; v_call: TRBV14; cdr3_aa: CASRRQGRETQYF; cdr3_nt: TGTGCCAGCAGGAGACAGGGACGGGAGACCCAGTACTTC
d_call: .; j_call: TRBJ2-7; cdr3_length: 13; clone_size: many; v_call: TRBV7-2; cdr3_aa: CASSFDSTGEQYF; cdr3_nt: TGTGCCAGCAGCTTTGACAGTACGGGCGAGCAGTACTTC
d_call: .; j_call: TRBJ1-1; cdr3_length: 14; clone_size: many; v_call: TRBV7-2; cdr3_aa: CASSSQQGNTEAFF; cdr3_nt: TGTGCCAGCAGCTCACAACAGGGGAACACTGAAGCTTTCTTT
d_call: TRBD2; j_call: TRBJ2-5; cdr3_length: 15; clone_size: many; v_call: TRBV20-1; cdr3_aa: CSARDRRLAGAPKYF; cdr3_nt: TGCAGTGCTAGAGATCGACGGCTAGCGGGGGCCCCAAAGTACTTC
d_call: .; j_call: TRBJ1-2; cdr3_length: 14; clone_size: many; v_call: TRBV6-5; cdr3_aa: CASSHGGVRGGYTF; cdr3_nt: TGTGCCAGCAGTCATGGGGGAGTACGAGGAGGCTACACCTTC
d_call: TRBD2; j_call: TRBJ2-1; cdr3_length: 15; clone_size: many; v_call: TRBV5-5; cdr3_aa: CASSLGAGGLGEQFF; cdr3_nt: TGTGCCAGCAGCTTGGGGGCGGGGGGGCTAGGTGAGCAGTTCTTC
d_call: TRBD1; j_call: TRBJ1-1; cdr3_length: 15; clone_size: many; v_call: TRBV2; cdr3_aa: CASREQGARNTEAFF; cdr3_nt: TGTGCCAGCAGAGAACAGGGGGCGCGGAACACTGAAGCTTTCTTT
d_call: .; j_call: TRBJ2-2; cdr3_length: 13; clone_size: once; v_call: TRBV28; cdr3_aa: CASSIVGPGELFF; cdr3_nt: TGTGCCAGCAGTATCGTGGGGCCCGGGGAGCTGTTTTTT
d_call: .; j_call: TRBJ1-1; cdr3_length: 14; clone_size: many; v_call: TRBV7-6; cdr3_aa: CASSPSGGADEAFF; cdr3_nt: TGTGCCAGCAGCCCCTCCGGGGGGGCTGACGAAGCTTTCTTT
d_call: .; j_call: TRBJ2-3; cdr3_length: 15; clone_size: many; v_call: TRBV5-1; cdr3_aa: CASSFLGAGTDTQYF; cdr3_nt: TGCGCCAGCAGCTTCCTGGGGGCCGGCACAGATACGCAGTATTTT
d_call: .; j_call: TRBJ1-6; cdr3_length: 13; clone_size: many; v_call: TRBV12-3/TRBV12-4; cdr3_aa: CASRGSYNSPLHF; cdr3_nt: TGTGCCAGCAGGGGCTCCTATAATTCACCCCTCCACTTT
d_call: TRBD1; j_call: TRBJ2-4; cdr3_length: 16; clone_size: many; v_call: TRBV5-8; cdr3_aa: CASSLRLQGAKNIQYF; cdr3_nt: TGTGCCAGCAGCTTGAGGCTACAGGGGGCCAAAAACATTCAGTACTTC
d_call: .; j_call: TRBJ2-4; cdr3_length: 16; clone_size: many; v_call: TRBV7-2; cdr3_aa: CASSLALTGAKNIQYF; cdr3_nt: TGTGCCAGCAGCTTAGCGTTGACAGGTGCCAAAAACATTCAGTACTTC
d_call: .; j_call: TRBJ1-4; cdr3_length: 15; clone_size: many; v_call: TRBV4-1; cdr3_aa: CASSPPPATNEKLFF; cdr3_nt: TGCGCCAGCAGCCCACCCCCGGCAACTAATGAAAAACTGTTTTTT
d_call: .; j_call: TRBJ2-1; cdr3_length: 13; clone_size: many; v_call: TRBV19; cdr3_aa: CASRNRSYNEQFF; cdr3_nt: TGTGCCAGCCGGAATAGGAGCTACAATGAGCAGTTCTTC
d_call: TRBD1; j_call: TRBJ1-3; cdr3_length: 15; clone_size: few; v_call: TRBV7-2; cdr3_aa: CASSTRQGPGNTIYF; cdr3_nt: TGTGCCAGCAGCACGAGACAGGGGCCCGGAAACACCATATATTTT
d_call: .; j_call: TRBJ2-7; cdr3_length: 11; clone_size: .; v_call: TRBV29-1; cdr3_aa: CSVDMGYEQYF; cdr3_nt: TGCAGCGTTGATATGGGATACGAGCAGTACTTC
d_call: .; j_call: TRBJ1-2; cdr3_length: 14; clone_size: many; v_call: TRBV7-2; cdr3_aa: CASSPLQGALGYTF; cdr3_nt: TGTGCCAGCAGCCCTCTACAGGGCGCGTTGGGCTACACCTTC
d_call: .; j_call: TRBJ2-7; cdr3_length: 13; clone_size: .; v_call: TRBV2; cdr3_aa: CASTRGHPYEQYF; cdr3_nt: TGTGCCAGCACTAGAGGACACCCGTACGAGCAGTACTTC
d_call: .; j_call: TRBJ1-1; cdr3_length: 16; clone_size: many; v_call: TRBV19; cdr3_aa: CASTPRPSPGWTEAFF; cdr3_nt: TGTGCCAGTACCCCGAGACCCAGCCCCGGATGGACTGAAGCTTTCTTT
d_call: TRBD2; j_call: TRBJ2-5; cdr3_length: 16; clone_size: many; v_call: TRBV12-3/TRBV12-4; cdr3_aa: CASSARLAGGGETQYF; cdr3_nt: TGTGCCAGCAGTGCCCGGCTAGCGGGGGGCGGTGAGACCCAGTACTTC
d_call: .; j_call: TRBJ1-5; cdr3_length: 15; clone_size: many; v_call: TRBV7-2; cdr3_aa: CASSISTGSNQPQHF; cdr3_nt: TGTGCCAGCAGCATATCCACAGGGTCCAATCAGCCCCAGCATTTT
d_call: .; j_call: TRBJ2-1; cdr3_length: 14; clone_size: many; v_call: TRBV7-2; cdr3_aa: CASSSPRGTNEQFF; cdr3_nt: TGTGCCAGCAGCTCTCCCCGGGGGACCAATGAGCAGTTCTTC
d_call: .; j_call: TRBJ1-5; cdr3_length: 15; clone_size: many; v_call: TRBV6-1; cdr3_aa: CASSPPGFLNQPQHF; cdr3_nt: TGTGCCAGCAGTCCACCGGGATTCCTCAATCAGCCCCAGCATTTT
d_call: .; j_call: TRBJ1-2; cdr3_length: 12; clone_size: many; v_call: TRBV29-1; cdr3_aa: CSVRDGNYGYTF; cdr3_nt: TGCAGCGTCCGGGACGGAAACTATGGCTACACCTTC
d_call: .; j_call: TRBJ2-7; cdr3_length: 13; clone_size: many; v_call: TRBV29-1; cdr3_aa: CSVEEGIRYEQYF; cdr3_nt: TGCAGCGTTGAAGAGGGGATTAGGTACGAGCAGTACTTC
d_call: TRBD1; j_call: TRBJ1-6; cdr3_length: 16; clone_size: many; v_call: TRBV7-2; cdr3_aa: CASSLNARGLNSPLHF; cdr3_nt: TGTGCCAGCAGCTTAAACGCCAGGGGGCTTAATTCACCCCTCCACTTT
d_call: .; j_call: TRBJ2-7; cdr3_length: 14; clone_size: many; v_call: TRBV20-1; cdr3_aa: CSARKGDAFYEQYF; cdr3_nt: TGCAGTGCTAGAAAGGGGGATGCGTTCTACGAGCAGTACTTC